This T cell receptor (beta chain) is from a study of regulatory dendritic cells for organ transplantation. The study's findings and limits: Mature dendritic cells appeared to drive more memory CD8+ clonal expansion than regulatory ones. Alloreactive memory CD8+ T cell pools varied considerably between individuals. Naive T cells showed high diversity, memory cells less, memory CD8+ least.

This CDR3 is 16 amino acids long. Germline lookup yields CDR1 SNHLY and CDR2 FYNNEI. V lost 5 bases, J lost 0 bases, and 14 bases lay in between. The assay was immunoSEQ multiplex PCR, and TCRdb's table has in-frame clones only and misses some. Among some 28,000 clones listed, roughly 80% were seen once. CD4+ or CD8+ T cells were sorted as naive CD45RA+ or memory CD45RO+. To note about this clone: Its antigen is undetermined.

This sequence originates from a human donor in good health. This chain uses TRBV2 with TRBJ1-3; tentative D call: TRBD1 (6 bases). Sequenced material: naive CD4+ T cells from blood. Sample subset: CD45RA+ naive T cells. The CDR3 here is CASSPRTAYSGNTIYF. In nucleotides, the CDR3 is TGTGCCAGCAGTCCTCGGACAGCCTACTCTGGAAACACCATATATTTT.